The TCR beta chain under discussion was sequenced for a study of blood T cell repertoires in COVID-19. This table comes from immunoSEQ multiplex PCR, and its TCRdb copy is limited to in-frame clones, with some not included. The sample has fewer than 250,000 clones, 82% seen once. The CDR3 covers 14 residues. Trimming shortened V by 2 bases and J by 2 bases, and 7 bases separated the two germline ends. The germline gives CDR1 SGHTA, CDR2 FQGNSA. The specimen sequenced was peripheral blood. J is TRBJ1-5 and V is TRBV7-2; no clear D. This TCR was recovered from a woman aged 55 to 70 with COVID-19, enrolled during active disease. The DNA for the CDR3 is TGTGCCAGCAGCTTATCCCCTGGCAATCAGCCCCAGCATTTT. This translates into CASSLSPGNQPQHF.